A few counts support the clone carrying this TCR beta chain. V lost 6 bases and J lost 4, with 9 bases in between. CDR1 is SGHNT, CDR2 YENEEA, per germline. The CDR3 runs to 12 residues. This sample stems from a study of CD8 T cells in ankylosing spondylitis. Libraries for TCR beta were made by quantitative 5'-RACE with molecular barcodes. TCRdb used MiXCR to reprocess the 5' RACE reads, holding one entry per CDR3 protein. The table includes approximately 250,000 distinct CDR3 sequences, 20% to 30% detected once. The origin of this receptor is a male donor with ankylosing spondylitis or in good health (not recorded which). The sample comprised blood, either unsorted or a sorted T cell fraction (not recorded which). The rearrangement links TRBV11-3 to TRBJ2-5; unclear D gene. CDR3 coding DNA: TGTGCCAGCAGTTTCCGTGGAGAGACCCAGTACTTC. This sequence encodes CASSFRGETQYF.